The entry below describes one T cell receptor beta chain. These data come from a study of blood T cell repertoires in COVID-19. Study in general: COVID-19 samples collected from the United States, Italy and Spain covered acute and convalescent phases. T cells, B-cell-depleted T cells, or PBMCs provided the cDNA or gDNA that served as material.

The CDR3 is 14 residues long. Trimming stripped 10 bases from V and 2 bases from J, with 15 bases between. The germline gives CDR1 LNHDA, CDR2 SQIVND (reference sequence). TCRdb's table, derived via immunoSEQ multiplex PCR, lists solely in-frame clones and lacks some. The profile shows 390,000 or so clones, nearly 90% of them singletons. This receptor was obtained from a young man with active or convalescent COVID-19. The chain employs TRBV19 and TRBJ1-5; perhaps TRBD1 as D (5 bases). The sample comprised peripheral blood. This CDR3 is CATSGQWGNQPQHF. The CDR3 DNA reads as TGTGCCACGTCAGGGCAATGGGGCAATCAGCCCCAGCATTTT.